Below, one T cell receptor beta chain is given with its context. Original handling: Counts of nucleated cells, estimated from reference gene primer amplification, were obtained. The table came from immunoSEQ multiplex PCR; TCRdb's copy has only in-frame clones and leaves some out. Clonal size and the V and J genes are those of that table, whereas D and trimming came from the DNA. Of about 88,000 clones in the sample, about 90% were seen once. Losses at the gene ends were 9 bases for V and 12 bases for J; bases not matched to a gene: 11. The CDR3 contains 13 residues. Germline lookup yields CDR1 LNHNV and CDR2 YYDKDF (reference sequence). This entry is derived from a study of blood T cell repertoires in COVID-19. Study-wide background: The United States, Italy and Spain provided the acute and convalescent COVID-19 samples. The cDNA or gDNA used as material had been derived from T cells, B-cell-depleted T cells, or PBMCs.

This chain connects TRBV15 to TRBJ2-1, with 10 bases that match TRBD2. The sequence came from an elderly man with acute or convalescent COVID-19. The specimen was peripheral blood. The CDR3 DNA follows: TGTGCCACGGGGATTAGCGGGAGGAGGGCGCAGTTCTTC. Translating gives CATGISGRRAQFF.